This record concerns one TCR beta chain sequence. These data belong to a study of OX40 agonist ivuxolimab in advanced cancers. Generated by immunoSEQ multiplex PCR, the TCRdb table keeps only in-frame clones and is missing some. The sample contains approximately 57,000 clones, 88% of which appear only once. Losses at the gene ends were 3 bases for V and 15 bases for J; bases not matched to a gene: 7. The CDR3 has 14 amino acids. In germline, CDR1 is SGDLS, CDR2 YYNGEE. This sequence joins TRBV9 and TRBJ2-1, with TRBD2 matching 15 bases. The TCR comes from an adult with an advanced solid tumor such as melanoma, head and neck, liver or kidney cancer. The source material was CD4+ or CD8+ T cells sorted from blood, sampled in a trial of the OX40 agonist ivuxolimab. The CDR3 here is CASSEGGLAGGVFF. CDR3 DNA sequence: TGTGCCAGCAGCGAGGGGGGACTAGCGGGAGGAGTGTTCTTC.